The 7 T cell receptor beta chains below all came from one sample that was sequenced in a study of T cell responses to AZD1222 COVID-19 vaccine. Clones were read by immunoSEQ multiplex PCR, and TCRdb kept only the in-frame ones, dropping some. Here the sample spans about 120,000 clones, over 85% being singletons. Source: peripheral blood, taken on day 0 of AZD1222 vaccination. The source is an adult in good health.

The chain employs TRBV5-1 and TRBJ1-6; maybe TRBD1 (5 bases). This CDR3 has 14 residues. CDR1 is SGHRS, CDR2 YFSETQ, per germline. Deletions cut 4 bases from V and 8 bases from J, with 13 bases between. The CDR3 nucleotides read TGCGCCAGCAGCGTCGAGACAGAAGATTCACCCCTCCACTTT. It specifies CASSVETEDSPLHF.

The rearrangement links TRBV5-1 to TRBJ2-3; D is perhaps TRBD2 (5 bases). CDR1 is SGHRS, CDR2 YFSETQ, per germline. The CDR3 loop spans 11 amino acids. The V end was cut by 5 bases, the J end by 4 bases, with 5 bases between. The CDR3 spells CASRAADTQYF. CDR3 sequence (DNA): TGCGCCAGCAGAGCGGCAGATACGCAGTATTTT.

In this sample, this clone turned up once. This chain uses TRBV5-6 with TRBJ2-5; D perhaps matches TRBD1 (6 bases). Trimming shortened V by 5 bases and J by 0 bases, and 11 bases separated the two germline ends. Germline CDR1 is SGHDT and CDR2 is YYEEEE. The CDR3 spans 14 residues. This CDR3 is CASRATGYQETQYF. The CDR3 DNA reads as TGTGCCAGCAGGGCCACAGGGTACCAAGAGACCCAGTACTTC.

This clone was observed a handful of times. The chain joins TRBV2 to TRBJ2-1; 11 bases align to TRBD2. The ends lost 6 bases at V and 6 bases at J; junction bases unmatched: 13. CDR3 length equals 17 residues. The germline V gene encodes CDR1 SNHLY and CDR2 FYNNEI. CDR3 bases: TGTGCCAGCAGCTCCAAAGTAGCGGGGGGGCCTGGCAATGAGCAGTTCTTC. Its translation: CASSSKVAGGPGNEQFF. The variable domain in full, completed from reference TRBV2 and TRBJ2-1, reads EPEVTQTPSHQVTQMGQEVILRCVPISNHLYFYWYRQILGQKVEFLVSFYNNEISEKSEIFDDQFSVERPDGSNFTLKIRSTKLEDSAMYFCASSSKVAGGPGNEQFFGPGTRLTVL.

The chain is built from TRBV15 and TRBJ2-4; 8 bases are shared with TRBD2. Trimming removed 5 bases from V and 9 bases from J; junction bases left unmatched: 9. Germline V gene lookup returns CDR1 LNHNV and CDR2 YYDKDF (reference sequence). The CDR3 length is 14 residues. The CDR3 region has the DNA TGTGCCACCAGCGGAAGCGGGGGCCGAGGCATTCAGTACTTC. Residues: CATSGSGGRGIQYF.

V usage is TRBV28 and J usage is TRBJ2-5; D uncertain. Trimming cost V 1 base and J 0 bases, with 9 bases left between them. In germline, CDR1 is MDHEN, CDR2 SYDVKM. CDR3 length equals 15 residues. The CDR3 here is CASSLLGQDQETQYF. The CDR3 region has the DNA TGTGCCAGCAGTTTATTAGGGCAGGACCAAGAGACCCAGTACTTC.

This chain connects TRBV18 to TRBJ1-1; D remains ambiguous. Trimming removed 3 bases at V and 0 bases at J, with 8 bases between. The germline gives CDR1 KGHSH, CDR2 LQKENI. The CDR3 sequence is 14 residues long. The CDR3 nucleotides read TGTGCCAGCTCACCTACTGGTTTGAACACTGAAGCTTTCTTT. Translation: CASSPTGLNTEAFF.